Listed below are T cell receptor beta chains from one sample, sequenced in a study of control samples from healthy donors and cancer patients. The data were produced by immunoSEQ multiplex PCR, yet TCRdb's version contains in-frame clones alone and is incomplete. The sample records 400,000 to 450,000 clones, around 90% being singletons. Sequencing was performed on PBMCs. The source is a man aged 40-49 years with head and neck cancer. CDR3s include the opening cysteine and the closing phenylalanine or tryptophan. A D gene is named only where the DNA matches it firmly. A clone size is listed for some rows: how often the clone was seen (once, few, many), or a class if it is expanded.

TRBJ2-1,-,TRBV28,TRBD1,TGTGCCAGCAGTCCCCGGACAGGGGCTTGGAATGAGCAGTTCTTC,CASSPRTGAWNEQFF
TRBJ1-5,few,TRBV19,TRBD1,TGTGCCAGTAACGGCTTGGGACAGATTAGCAATCAGCCCCAGCATTTT,CASNGLGQISNQPQHF
TRBJ1-4,-,TRBV21-1,-,TGTGCCAGCAGCAGAAGGCGTTATAATGAAAAACTGTTTTTT,CASSRRRYNEKLFF
TRBJ1-2,-,TRBV19,-,TGTGCCAGTAGTATGTCTCGATGGGGCTACACCTTC,CASSMSRWGYTF
TRBJ1-1,-,TRBV7-2,-,TGTGCCAGCAGCTTAGAAGCTGAAGCTTTCTTT,CASSLEAEAFF
TRBJ2-7,-,TRBV6-6,TRBD2,TGTGCCAGCAGCCTCGTTCTAGCGGGAGGGGGCGAGCAGTACTTC,CASSLVLAGGGEQYF
TRBJ2-4,-,TRBV29-1,TRBD2,TGCAGCGTTGCGAAGCGGGGTAGTACCAAAAACATTCAGTACTTC,CSVAKRGSTKNIQYF
TRBJ2-2,-,TRBV14,-,TGTGCCAGCAGCCCGTGGAACACCGGGGAGCTGTTTTTT,CASSPWNTGELFF
TRBJ1-4,-,TRBV6-5,-,TGTGCCAGCACGGGCGCCGCGGGGGCAGGTGAAAAACTGTTTTTT,CASTGAAGAGEKLFF
TRBJ2-7,-,TRBV3-1/TRBV3-2,TRBD2,TGTGCCAGCAGCCAAGCAACTAGCGGGAGTAGGGTGCAGTACTTC,CASSQATSGSRVQYF
TRBJ2-1,-,TRBV19,-,TGTGCCAGTAGTCTCGGCCAGGATCATGGCAATGAGCAGTTCTTC,CASSLGQDHGNEQFF
TRBJ2-7,-,TRBV28,-,TGTGCCAGCAGTGTCTCCTACGAGCAGTACTTC,CASSVSYEQYF
TRBJ1-1,-,TRBV7-9,-,TGTGCCAGCAGCCAGCCTCTGGCGCCAGGTGAGGACACTGAAGCTTTCTTT,CASSQPLAPGEDTEAFF
TRBJ2-7,-,TRBV5-6,TRBD2,TGTGCCAGCAGATTCGGGGCGGGAGCCTACGAGCAGTACTTC,CASRFGAGAYEQYF
TRBJ2-5,many,TRBV15,TRBD1,TGTGCCACCAGCAGCGGGACAGGTGAAGAGACCCAGTACTTC,CATSSGTGEETQYF
TRBJ1-2,-,TRBV6-1,TRBD1,TGTGCCAGCAGTGAAGTTGCAGGGGGCGGGAATGGCTACACCTTC,CASSEVAGGGNGYTF
TRBJ2-7,-,TRBV30,-,TGTGCCTGGAGGGGCAGGGTCGGGGGCTACGAGCAGTACTTC,CAWRGRVGGYEQYF
TRBJ1-1,-,TRBV9,-,TGTGCCAGCAGCCCCCTCGTGTTGAACACTGAAGCTTTCTTT,CASSPLVLNTEAFF
TRBJ2-1,-,TRBV5-5,TRBD2,TGTGCCAGCAGCTTCCTTAGCGGGAGTCTACCATACAATGAGCAGTTCTTC,CASSFLSGSLPYNEQFF
TRBJ1-2,few,TRBV10-3,-,TGTGCCATCACCTCCCGGGACAAAACTAACTATGGCTACACCTTC,CAITSRDKTNYGYTF
TRBJ2-7,-,TRBV18,TRBD1,TGTGCCAGCTCCCTCGGACAGGGTGCCTACGAGCAGTACTTC,CASSLGQGAYEQYF
TRBJ2-1,-,TRBV28,TRBD2,TGTGCCAGCAGTTTCGCGAGCGGGAGTAGAAATGAGCAGTTCTTC,CASSFASGSRNEQFF
TRBJ1-5,-,TRBV10-3,TRBD1,TGTGCCATCAGGGACGCAGGGGGCGATCAGCCCCAGCATTTT,CAIRDAGGDQPQHF
TRBJ1-2,-,TRBV11-2,-,TGTGCCAGCAGCGAGGGGTCTCCGGACTATGGCTACACCTTC,CASSEGSPDYGYTF
TRBJ2-6,once,TRBV7-8,-,TGTGCCGAGCGGGACAGCGCTTCCTCTGGGGCCAACGTCCTGACTTTC,CAERDSASSGANVLTF
TRBJ2-5,-,TRBV27,-,TGTGCCAGCAGTCCCATTCCGGGTAGCGGCAAACAAGAGACCCAGTACTTC,CASSPIPGSGKQETQYF
TRBJ1-2,-,TRBV15,-,TGTGCCACCACCCAGCCAGGAGTCTATGGCTACACCTTC,CATTQPGVYGYTF
TRBJ2-5,-,TRBV4-2,-,TGTGCCAGCAGCCCCATGGGGCCAAGGGGAGAGACCCAGTACTTC,CASSPMGPRGETQYF